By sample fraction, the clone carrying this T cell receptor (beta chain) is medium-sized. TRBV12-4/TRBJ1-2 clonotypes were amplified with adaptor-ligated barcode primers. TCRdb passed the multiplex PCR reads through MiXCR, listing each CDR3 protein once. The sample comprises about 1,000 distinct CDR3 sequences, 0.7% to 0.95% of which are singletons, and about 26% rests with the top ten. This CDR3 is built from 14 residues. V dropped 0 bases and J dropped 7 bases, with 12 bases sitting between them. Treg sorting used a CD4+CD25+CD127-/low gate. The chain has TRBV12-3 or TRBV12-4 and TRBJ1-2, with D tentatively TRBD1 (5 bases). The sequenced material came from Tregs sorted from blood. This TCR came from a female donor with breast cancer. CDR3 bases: TGTGCCAGCAGTTTAGCTCAGGGATTAGGTGGCTACACCTTC. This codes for CASSLAQGLGGYTF.